The present T cell receptor (beta chain) was sequenced within a study of T cell responses to AZD1222 COVID-19 vaccine. Study outcomes and limitations: Spike-spanning, vaccine-associated CD4 TCRs were dominant at 160-218 and 743-854. Two AZD1222 doses significantly raised spike-specific TCR breadth and depth over controls.

The CDR3 contains 13 residues. V lost 10 bases, J lost 2 bases, and 15 bases lay in between. Germline assignment: CDR1 SEHNR and CDR2 FQNEAQ (reference sequence). The table came from immunoSEQ multiplex PCR; TCRdb's copy has only in-frame clones and leaves some out. The data show some 99,000 clones, approximately 84% seen once. As regards this clone: Its antigen is currently unknown.

The origin of this receptor is an adult who received the AZD1222 COVID-19 vaccine. The chain couples TRBV7-9 to TRBJ2-7, with a possible D match to TRBD1 (7 bases). The material sequenced was peripheral blood, taken 28 days after the second AZD1222 dose. Written as DNA, the CDR3 is TGTGCCACCACTCGGGGGACAGCCTACGAGCAGTACTTC. It translates to CATTRGTAYEQYF.